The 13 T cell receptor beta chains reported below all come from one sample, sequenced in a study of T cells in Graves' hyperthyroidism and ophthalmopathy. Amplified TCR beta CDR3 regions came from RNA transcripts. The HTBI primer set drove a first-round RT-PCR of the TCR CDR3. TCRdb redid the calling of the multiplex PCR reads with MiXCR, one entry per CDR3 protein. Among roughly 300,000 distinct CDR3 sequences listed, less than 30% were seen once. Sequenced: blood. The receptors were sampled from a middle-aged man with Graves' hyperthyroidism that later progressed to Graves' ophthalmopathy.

The CDR3 region is CSARDWQGADTGELFF. DNA of the CDR3: TGCAGTGCTAGAGATTGGCAGGGGGCAGACACCGGGGAGCTGTTTTTT. The gene calls are TRBV20-1 and TRBJ2-2; 8 positions agree with TRBD1. V lost 0 bases, J lost 3 bases, and 6 bases stayed unmatched. The germline CDR1 and CDR2 sequences are DFQATT and SNEGSKA (reference sequence). The CDR3 has 16 residues.

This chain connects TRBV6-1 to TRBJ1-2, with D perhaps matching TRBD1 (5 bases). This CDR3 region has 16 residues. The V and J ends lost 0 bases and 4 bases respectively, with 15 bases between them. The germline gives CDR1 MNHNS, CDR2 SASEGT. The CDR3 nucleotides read TGTGCCAGCAGTGAAGCGACAGCGAGCGGCCTCTATGGCTACACCTTC. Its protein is CASSEATASGLYGYTF.

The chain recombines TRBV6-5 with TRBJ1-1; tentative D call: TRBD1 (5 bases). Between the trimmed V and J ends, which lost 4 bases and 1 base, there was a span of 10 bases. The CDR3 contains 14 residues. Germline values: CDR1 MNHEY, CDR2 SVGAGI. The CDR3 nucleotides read TGTGCCAGCAGTTCTGTTACAGGGAACACTGAAGCTTTCTTT. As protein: CASSSVTGNTEAFF.

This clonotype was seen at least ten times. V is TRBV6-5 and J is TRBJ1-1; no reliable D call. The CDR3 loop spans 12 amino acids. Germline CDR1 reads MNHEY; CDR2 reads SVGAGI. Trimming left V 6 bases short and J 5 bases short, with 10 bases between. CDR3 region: CASSSDYTEAFF. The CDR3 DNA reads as TGTGCCAGCAGCAGTGATTATACTGAAGCTTTCTTT.

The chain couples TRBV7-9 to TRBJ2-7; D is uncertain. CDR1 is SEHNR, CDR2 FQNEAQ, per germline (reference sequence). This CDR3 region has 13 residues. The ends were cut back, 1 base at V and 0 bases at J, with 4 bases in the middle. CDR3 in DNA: TGTGCCAGCAGCTTAGTTAACTCCTACGAGCAGTACTTC. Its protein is CASSLVNSYEQYF.

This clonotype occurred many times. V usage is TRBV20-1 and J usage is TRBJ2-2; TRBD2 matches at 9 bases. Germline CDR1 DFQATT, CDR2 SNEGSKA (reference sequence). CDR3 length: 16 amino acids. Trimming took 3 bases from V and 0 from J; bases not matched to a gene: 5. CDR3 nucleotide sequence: TGCAGTGCTAGCGTGTCTAGCGGGGCGAACACCGGGGAGCTGTTTTTT. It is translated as CSASVSSGANTGELFF.

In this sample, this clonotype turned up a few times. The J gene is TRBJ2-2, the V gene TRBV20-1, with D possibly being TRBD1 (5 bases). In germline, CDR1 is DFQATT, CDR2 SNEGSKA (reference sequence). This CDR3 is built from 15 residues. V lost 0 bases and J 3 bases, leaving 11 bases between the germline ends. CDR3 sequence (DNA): TGCAGTGCTAGAGATTCCGACAGTTACACCGGGGAGCTGTTTTTT. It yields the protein CSARDSDSYTGELFF.

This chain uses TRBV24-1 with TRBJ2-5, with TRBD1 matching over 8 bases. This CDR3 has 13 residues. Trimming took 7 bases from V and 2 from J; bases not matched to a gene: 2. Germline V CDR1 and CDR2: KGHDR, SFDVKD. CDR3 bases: TGTGCCACCAGCAACAGGGGGCAAGAGACCCAGTACTTC. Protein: CATSNRGQETQYF.

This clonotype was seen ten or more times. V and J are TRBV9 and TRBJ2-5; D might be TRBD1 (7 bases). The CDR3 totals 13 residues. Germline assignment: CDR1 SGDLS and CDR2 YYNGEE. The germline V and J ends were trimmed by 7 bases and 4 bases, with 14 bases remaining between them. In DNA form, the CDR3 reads TGTGCCAGCTCCCAGGGGGGCGCAGAGACCCAGTACTTC. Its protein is CASSQGGAETQYF. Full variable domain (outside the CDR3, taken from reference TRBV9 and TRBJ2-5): DSGVTQTPKHLITATGQRVTLRCSPRSGDLSVYWYQQSLDQGLQFLIQYYNGEERAKGNILERFSAQQFPDLHSELNLSSLELGDSALYFCASSQGGAETQYFGPGTRLLVL.

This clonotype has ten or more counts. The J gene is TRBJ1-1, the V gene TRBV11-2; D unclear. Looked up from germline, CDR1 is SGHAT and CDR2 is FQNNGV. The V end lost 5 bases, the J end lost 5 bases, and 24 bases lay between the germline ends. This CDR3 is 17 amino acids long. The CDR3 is CASSKGRFAGTRTEAFF. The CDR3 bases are TGTGCCAGCAGCAAAGGCAGATTTGCGGGTACCAGGACTGAAGCTTTCTTT. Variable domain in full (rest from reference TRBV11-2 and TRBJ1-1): EAGVAQSPRYKIIEKRQSVAFWCNPISGHATLYWYQQILGQGPKLLIQFQNNGVVDDSQLPKDRFSAERLKGVDSTLKIQPAKLEDSAVYLCASSKGRFAGTRTEAFFGQGTRLTVV.

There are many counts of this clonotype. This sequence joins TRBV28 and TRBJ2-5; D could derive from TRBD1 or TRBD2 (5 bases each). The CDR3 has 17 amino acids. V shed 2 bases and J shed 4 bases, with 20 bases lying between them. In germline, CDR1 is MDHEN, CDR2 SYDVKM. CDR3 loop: CASSLRVYGAELETQYF. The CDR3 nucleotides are TGTGCCAGCAGTTTACGGGTTTACGGGGCAGAATTAGAGACCCAGTACTTC. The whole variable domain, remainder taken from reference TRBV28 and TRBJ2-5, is DVKVTQSSRYLVKRTGEKVFLECVQDMDHENMFWYRQDPGLGLRLIYFSYDVKMKEKGDIPEGYSVSREKKERFSLILESASTNQTSMYLCASSLRVYGAELETQYFGPGTRLLVL.

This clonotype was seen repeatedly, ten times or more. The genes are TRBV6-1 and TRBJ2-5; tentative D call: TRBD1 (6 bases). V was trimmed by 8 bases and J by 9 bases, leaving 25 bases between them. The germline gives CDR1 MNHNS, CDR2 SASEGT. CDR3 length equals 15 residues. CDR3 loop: CASRRTGPWDMAQYF. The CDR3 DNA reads TGTGCCAGCCGCCGAACCGGACCCTGGGACATGGCCCAGTACTTC.

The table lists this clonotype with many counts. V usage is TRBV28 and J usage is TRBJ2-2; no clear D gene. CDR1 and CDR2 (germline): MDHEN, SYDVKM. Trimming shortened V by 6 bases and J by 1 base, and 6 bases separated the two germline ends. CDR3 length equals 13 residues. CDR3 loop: CASSQMNTGELFF. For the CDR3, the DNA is TGTGCCAGCAGCCAGATGAACACCGGGGAGCTGTTTTTT.